This record concerns one TCR beta chain sequence. The antigen is undetermined. TCRdb reprocessed the RT-PCR reads with MiXCR, giving one entry per CDR3 protein. The table lists 150,000 to 200,000 distinct CDR3 sequences, about 10% of them singletons, with roughly 36% in the top ten. The length of the CDR3 is 14 residues. Trimming stripped 7 bases from V and 2 bases from J, with 14 bases between. Germline loops: CDR1 MDHEN, CDR2 SYDVKM. This specimen belongs to a study of response to subunit inactivated influenza vaccine. Findings and limits, study-wide: After each seasonal influenza vaccination, few new T cells are recruited, the authors suggested.

This sequence was found in a man in his fifties or sixties who received an inactivated influenza vaccine. The chain couples TRBV28 to TRBJ1-1; tentative D call: TRBD1 (6 bases). The sample in question was CD8+ T cells sorted from PBMCs, obtained roughly 24 months after vaccination. CDR3: CASTPRGSNTEAFF. For the CDR3, the DNA is TGTGCCAGCACTCCTAGGGGGAGTAACACTGAAGCTTTCTTT.